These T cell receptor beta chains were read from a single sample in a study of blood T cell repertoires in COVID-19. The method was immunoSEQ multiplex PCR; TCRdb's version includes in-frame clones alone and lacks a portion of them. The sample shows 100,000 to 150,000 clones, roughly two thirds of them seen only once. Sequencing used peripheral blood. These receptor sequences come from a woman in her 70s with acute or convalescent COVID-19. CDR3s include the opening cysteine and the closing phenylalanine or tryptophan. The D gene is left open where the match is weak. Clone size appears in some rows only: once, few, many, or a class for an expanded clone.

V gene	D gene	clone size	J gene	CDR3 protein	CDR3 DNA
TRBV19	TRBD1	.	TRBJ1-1	CASSIIAGTGVRGEAFF	TGTGCCAGTAGTATAATAGCGGGGACAGGGGTCCGGGGTGAAGCTTTCTTT
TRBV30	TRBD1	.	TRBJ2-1	CAWSPGTGDNEQFF	TGTGCCTGGAGTCCAGGGACAGGAGACAATGAGCAGTTCTTC
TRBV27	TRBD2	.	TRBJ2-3	CASRGSGRGKDTQYF	TGTGCCAGCAGGGGAAGCGGGAGGGGAAAAGATACGCAGTATTTT
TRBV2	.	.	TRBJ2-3	CASSEAQRVTDTQYF	TGTGCCAGCAGTGAAGCGCAGAGGGTCACAGATACGCAGTATTTT
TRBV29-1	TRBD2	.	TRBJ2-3	CSVEGLAGEGYGTDTQYF	TGCAGCGTTGAGGGACTAGCGGGAGAGGGGTACGGCACAGATACGCAGTATTTT
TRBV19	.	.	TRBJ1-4	CASSISQGHEKLFF	TGTGCCAGTAGTATAAGCCAGGGCCACGAAAAACTGTTTTTT
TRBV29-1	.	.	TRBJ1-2	CSVEVSGVGYGYTF	TGCAGCGTTGAAGTCTCGGGGGTCGGCTATGGCTACACCTTC
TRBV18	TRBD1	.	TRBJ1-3	CASSQDSGTGGSGNTIYF	TGTGCCAGCTCGCAAGACTCCGGGACAGGGGGTTCTGGAAACACCATATATTTT
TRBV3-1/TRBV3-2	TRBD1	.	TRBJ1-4	CASSDTGTGNEKLFF	TGTGCCAGCAGCGACACCGGGACAGGAAATGAAAAACTGTTTTTT
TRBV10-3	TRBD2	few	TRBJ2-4	CAISESTSGGAKNIQYF	TGTGCCATCAGTGAGTCGACTAGCGGGGGTGCCAAAAACATTCAGTACTTC
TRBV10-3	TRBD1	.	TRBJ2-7	CAIRGQGVHEQYF	TGTGCCATCAGGGGACAGGGGGTACACGAGCAGTACTTC
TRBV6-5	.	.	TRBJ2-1	CASRMDTYNEQFF	TGTGCCAGCAGGATGGACACCTACAATGAGCAGTTCTTC
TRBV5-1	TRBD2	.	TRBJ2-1	CASSSGQSGTSGKQFF	TGCGCCAGCAGCTCGGGACAGAGTGGGACTAGCGGGAAGCAGTTCTTC
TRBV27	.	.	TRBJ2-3	CASSPRGITDTQYF	TGTGCCAGCAGCCCTAGGGGTATCACAGATACGCAGTATTTT
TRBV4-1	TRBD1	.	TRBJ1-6	CASSQDRQGANNSPLHF	TGCGCCAGCAGCCAAGATAGACAGGGGGCGAATAATTCACCCCTCCACTTT
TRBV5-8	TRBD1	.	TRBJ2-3	CASPRNRGNRDTQYF	TGTGCCAGCCCACGGAACAGGGGGAATCGAGATACGCAGTATTTT
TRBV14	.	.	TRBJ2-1	CASSRGIVAEQFF	TGTGCCAGCAGCCGAGGGATAGTGGCTGAGCAGTTCTTC
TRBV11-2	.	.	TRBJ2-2	CASSTRQAPQSNTGELFF	TGTGCCAGCAGCACCCGACAGGCCCCCCAGTCGAACACCGGGGAGCTGTTTTTT
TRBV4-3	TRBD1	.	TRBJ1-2	CASSQADRMGNGGYTF	TGCGCCAGCAGCCAAGCGGACAGGATGGGTAATGGTGGCTACACCTTC
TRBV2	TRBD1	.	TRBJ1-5	CASLRDRGSNQPQHF	TGTGCCTCTCTCCGGGACAGGGGGAGCAATCAGCCCCAGCATTTT
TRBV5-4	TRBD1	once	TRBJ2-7	CASSLGGVSSYEQYF	TGTGCCAGCAGCTTAGGGGGCGTAAGCTCCTACGAGCAGTACTTC
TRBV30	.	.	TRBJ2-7	CAWRNLGSEQYF	TGTGCCTGGAGAAATCTGGGCAGCGAGCAGTACTTC
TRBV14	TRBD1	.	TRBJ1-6	CASSLYRGISPLHF	TGTGCCAGCAGCCTCTACAGGGGAATTTCACCCCTCCACTTT
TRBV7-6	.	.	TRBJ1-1	CASSLGGGGNTEAFF	TGTGCCAGCAGCTTAGGGGGGGGCGGGAACACTGAAGCTTTCTTT
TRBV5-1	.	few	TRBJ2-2	CASSLPGSGELFF	TGCGCCAGCAGCTTGCCCGGGTCCGGGGAGCTGTTTTTT
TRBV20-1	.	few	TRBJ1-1	CSARVQGEAFF	TGCAGTGCTAGAGTTCAGGGTGAAGCTTTCTTT
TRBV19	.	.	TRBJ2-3	CASSIGGTRGADTQYF	TGTGCCAGTAGTATTGGGGGCACTAGAGGGGCAGATACGCAGTATTTT
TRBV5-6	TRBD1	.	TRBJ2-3	CASSRQGATDTQYF	TGTGCCAGCAGCCGACAGGGGGCCACAGATACGCAGTATTTT
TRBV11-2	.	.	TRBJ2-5	CASSLGTLSIRSQETQYF	TGTGCCAGCAGCTTAGGCACCCTTAGCATACGGTCTCAAGAGACCCAGTACTTC
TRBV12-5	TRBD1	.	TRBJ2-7	CASGLGTGAVMEQYF	TGTGCTAGTGGTTTGGGGACAGGAGCCGTCATGGAGCAGTACTTC